This T cell receptor (beta chain) was found in a study of T cells after yellow fever vaccination. Study-wide context: Preparing low-cell-number fractions relied on SMART-Seq v4 Ultra Low Input.

UMIs were added to TCR cDNA along with a universal primer site when it was made by 5'RACE template switching. One entry per CDR3 protein, called by TCRdb with MiXCR from the 5' RACE reads. The repertoire holds about 510,000 distinct CDR3 sequences, with just over 20% as singletons. V shed 5 bases and J 4 bases; nucleotides not matched to a gene: 10. This CDR3 has 17 residues. Germline lookup yields CDR1 SEHNR and CDR2 FQNEAQ (reference sequence). Study results and caveats: A large majority of primary-vaccination clones showed up again after the booster (roughly 95% CD4, roughly 88% CD8). The presence of abundant clonotypes contaminating from the bulk population was possible in FACS-sorted repertoires.

About this clonotype itself: What it recognizes is unknown.

Sequenced here: PBMCs, sampled approximately 22 days after the first yellow fever vaccination. The chain links TRBV7-9 to TRBJ2-3, with 12 positions matching TRBD2. The receptor was derived from a man younger than 35 who received the YFV17D yellow fever vaccine. DNA for the CDR3: TGTGCCAGCAGCCCGCCGACTAGCGGGGGACCCGCAGATACGCAGTATTTT. Amino acid sequence: CASSPPTSGGPADTQYF.